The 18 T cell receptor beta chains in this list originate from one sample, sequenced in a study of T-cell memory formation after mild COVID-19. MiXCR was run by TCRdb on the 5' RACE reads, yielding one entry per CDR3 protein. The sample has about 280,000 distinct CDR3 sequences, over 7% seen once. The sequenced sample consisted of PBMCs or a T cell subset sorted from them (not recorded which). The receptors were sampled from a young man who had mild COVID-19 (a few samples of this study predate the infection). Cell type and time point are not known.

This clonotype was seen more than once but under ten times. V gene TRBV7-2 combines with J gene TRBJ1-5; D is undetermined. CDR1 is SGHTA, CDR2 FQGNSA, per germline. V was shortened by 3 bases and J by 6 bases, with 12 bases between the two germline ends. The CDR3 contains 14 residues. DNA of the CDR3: TGTGCCAGCAGCTTCTCCACTCCCCCTCAGCCCCAGCATTTT. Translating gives CASSFSTPPQPQHF. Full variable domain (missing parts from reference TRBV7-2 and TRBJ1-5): GAGVSQSPSNKVTEKGKDVELRCDPISGHTALYWYRQSLGQGLEFLIYFQGNSAPDKSGLPSDRFSAERTGGSVSTLTIQRTQQEDSAVYLCASSFSTPPQPQHFGDGTRLSIL.

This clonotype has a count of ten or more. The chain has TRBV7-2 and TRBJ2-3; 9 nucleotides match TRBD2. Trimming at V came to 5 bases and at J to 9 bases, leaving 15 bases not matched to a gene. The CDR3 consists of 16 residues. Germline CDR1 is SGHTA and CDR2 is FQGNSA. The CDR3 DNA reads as TGTGCCAGCAGCCCCTTCGTTGGCGGGGGGGAGTACACGCAGTATTTT. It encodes CASSPFVGGGEYTQYF.

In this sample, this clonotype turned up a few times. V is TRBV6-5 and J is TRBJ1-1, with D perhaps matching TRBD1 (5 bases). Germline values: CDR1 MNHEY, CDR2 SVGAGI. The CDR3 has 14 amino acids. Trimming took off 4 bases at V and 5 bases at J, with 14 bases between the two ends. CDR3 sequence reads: CASSLQGMWTEAFF. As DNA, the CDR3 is TGTGCCAGCAGTTTGCAGGGTATGTGGACTGAAGCTTTCTTT.

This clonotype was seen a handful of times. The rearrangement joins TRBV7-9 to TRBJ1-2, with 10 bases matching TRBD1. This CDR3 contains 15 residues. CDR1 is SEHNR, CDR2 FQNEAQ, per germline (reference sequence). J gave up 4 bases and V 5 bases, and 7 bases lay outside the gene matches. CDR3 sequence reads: CASSTRDRGTYGYTF. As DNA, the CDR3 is TGTGCCAGCAGCACCCGGGACAGGGGCACCTATGGCTACACCTTC.

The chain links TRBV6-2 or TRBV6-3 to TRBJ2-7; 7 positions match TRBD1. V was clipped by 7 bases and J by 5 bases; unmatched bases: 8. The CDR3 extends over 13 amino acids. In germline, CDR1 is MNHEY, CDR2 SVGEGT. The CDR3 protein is CASTSTDRDEQYF. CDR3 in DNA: TGTGCCAGCACCTCCACCGACAGGGACGAGCAGTACTTC.

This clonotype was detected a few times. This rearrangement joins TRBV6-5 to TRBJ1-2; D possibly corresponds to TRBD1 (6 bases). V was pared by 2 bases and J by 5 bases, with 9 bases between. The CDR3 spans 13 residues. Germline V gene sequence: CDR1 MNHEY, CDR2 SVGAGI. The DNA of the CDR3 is TGTGCCAGCAGTTACAGGACAGAATATGGCTACACCTTC. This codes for CASSYRTEYGYTF.

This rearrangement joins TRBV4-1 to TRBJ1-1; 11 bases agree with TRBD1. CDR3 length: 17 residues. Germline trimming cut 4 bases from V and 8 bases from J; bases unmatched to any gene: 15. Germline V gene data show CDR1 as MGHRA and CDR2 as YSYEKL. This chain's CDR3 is CASSRFGQGAGIEEAFF. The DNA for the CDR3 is TGCGCCAGCAGCCGTTTCGGACAGGGGGCGGGAATAGAAGAAGCTTTCTTT.

CDR3 protein: CATSPKQTGELFF. Written as DNA, the CDR3 is TGTGCCACCTCCCCCAAACAGACCGGGGAGCTGTTTTTT. This rearrangement joins TRBV5-4 to TRBJ2-2; D call uncertain. CDR1 is SGHNT and CDR2 is YYREEE in the germline V gene (reference sequence). The CDR3 contains 13 residues. The V gene lost 9 bases and the J gene lost 5 bases, with 14 bases spanning the gap.

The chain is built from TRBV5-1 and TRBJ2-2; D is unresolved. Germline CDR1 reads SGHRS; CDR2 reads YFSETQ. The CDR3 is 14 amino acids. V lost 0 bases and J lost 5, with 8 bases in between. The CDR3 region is CASSLGTETGELFF. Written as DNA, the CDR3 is TGCGCCAGCAGCTTGGGGACCGAGACCGGGGAGCTGTTTTTT.

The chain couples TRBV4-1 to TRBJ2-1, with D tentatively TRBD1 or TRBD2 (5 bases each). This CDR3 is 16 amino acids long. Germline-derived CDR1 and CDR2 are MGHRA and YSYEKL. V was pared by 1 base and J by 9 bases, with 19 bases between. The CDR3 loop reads CASSQGRAGSVVEQFF. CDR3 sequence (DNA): TGCGCCAGCAGCCAAGGTAGGGCAGGGAGTGTAGTTGAGCAGTTCTTC.

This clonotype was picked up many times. CDR3 nucleotides: TGCAGTGCCACTACCGGGCCCCAGTCCCAGCATTTT. It translates to CSATTGPQSQHF. This chain connects TRBV20-1 to TRBJ1-5; no clear D gene. Trimming stripped 6 bases from V and 11 bases from J, with 17 bases between. CDR3 length: 12 amino acids. CDR1 is DFQATT, CDR2 SNEGSKA, per germline (reference sequence).

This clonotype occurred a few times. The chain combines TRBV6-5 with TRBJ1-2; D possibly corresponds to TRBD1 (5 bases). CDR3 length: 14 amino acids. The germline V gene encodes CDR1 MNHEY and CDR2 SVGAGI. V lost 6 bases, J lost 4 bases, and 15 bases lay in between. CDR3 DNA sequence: TGTGCCAGCAGACGAATCCAGGGTGGCTATGGCTACACCTTC. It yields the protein CASRRIQGGYGYTF.

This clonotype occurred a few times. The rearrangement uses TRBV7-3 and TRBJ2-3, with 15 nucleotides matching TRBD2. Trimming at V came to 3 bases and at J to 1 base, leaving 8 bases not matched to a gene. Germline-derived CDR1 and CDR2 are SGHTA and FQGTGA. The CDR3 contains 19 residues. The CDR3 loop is CASSFGLAGGLIGTDTQYF. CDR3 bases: TGTGCCAGCAGCTTCGGACTAGCGGGGGGGTTGATAGGCACAGATACGCAGTATTTT. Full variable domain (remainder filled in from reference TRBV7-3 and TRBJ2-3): GAGVSQTPSNKVTEKGKYVELRCDPISGHTALYWYRQSLGQGPEFLIYFQGTGAADDSGLPNDRFFAVRPEGSVSTLKIQRTERGDSAVYLCASSFGLAGGLIGTDTQYFGPGTRLTVL.

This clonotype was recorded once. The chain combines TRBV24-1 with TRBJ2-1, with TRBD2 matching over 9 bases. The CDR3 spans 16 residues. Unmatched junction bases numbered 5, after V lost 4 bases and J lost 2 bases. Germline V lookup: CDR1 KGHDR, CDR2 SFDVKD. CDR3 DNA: TGTGCCACCAGTGAATTAGCGGGAGTGACCTACAATGAGCAGTTCTTC. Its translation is CATSELAGVTYNEQFF.

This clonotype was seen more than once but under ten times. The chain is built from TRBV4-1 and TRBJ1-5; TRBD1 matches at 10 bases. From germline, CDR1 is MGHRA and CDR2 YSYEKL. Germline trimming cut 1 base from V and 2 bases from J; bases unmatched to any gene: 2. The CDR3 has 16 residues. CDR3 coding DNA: TGCGCCAGCAGCCAAGGACAGGGGGCCGGCAATCAGCCCCAGCATTTT. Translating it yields CASSQGQGAGNQPQHF.

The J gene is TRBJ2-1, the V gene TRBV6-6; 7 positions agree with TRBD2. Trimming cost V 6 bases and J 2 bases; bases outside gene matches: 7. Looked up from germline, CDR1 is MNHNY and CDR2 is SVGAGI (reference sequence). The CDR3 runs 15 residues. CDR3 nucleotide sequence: TGTGCCAGCAGCCGAAGCGGGGCCCCCTACAATGAGCAGTTCTTC. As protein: CASSRSGAPYNEQFF.

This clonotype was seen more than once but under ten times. In DNA form, the CDR3 reads TGTGCCAGTAGTGTTCAAAGGGGGCTGAACACTGAAGCTTTCTTT. This sequence encodes CASSVQRGLNTEAFF. The V call is TRBV19, the J call TRBJ1-1; TRBD1 agrees at 7 bases. V lost 5 bases to trimming and J lost 0 bases; unmatched junction nucleotides: 6. The length of the CDR3 is 15 residues. Germline V gene sequence: CDR1 LNHDA, CDR2 SQIVND (reference sequence).

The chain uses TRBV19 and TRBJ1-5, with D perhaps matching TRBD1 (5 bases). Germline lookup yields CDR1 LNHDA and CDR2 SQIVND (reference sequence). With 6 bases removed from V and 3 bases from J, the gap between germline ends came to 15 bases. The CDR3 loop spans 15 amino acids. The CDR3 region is CASSRDGRVNQPQHF. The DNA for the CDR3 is TGTGCCAGTAGCCGGGACGGCCGGGTCAATCAGCCCCAGCATTTT.